These 8 T cell receptor beta chains share one sample of origin, sequenced in a study of Graves' ophthalmopathy and Graves' hyperthyroidism. Amplification of TCR beta CDR3 regions used RNA transcripts. Second-round multiplex PCR followed a first-round RT-PCR using HTBI primers. Each CDR3 protein gets one entry after TCRdb re-called the multiplex PCR reads with MiXCR. The sample carries hundreds of thousands of distinct CDR3 sequences, 21% recorded once. The sequencing sample was made of peripheral blood. The receptors come from a woman aged 18-29 years with stable Graves' hyperthyroidism.

In its sample, this clonotype was seen many times. The chain carries TRBV6-5 and TRBJ1-1; no reliable D call. The germline V gene encodes CDR1 MNHEY and CDR2 SVGAGI. This CDR3 region has 13 residues. The V end lost 6 bases, the J end lost 2 bases, and 10 bases lay between the germline ends. This chain's CDR3 is CASSYSQNTEAFF. The CDR3 bases are TGTGCCAGCAGCTACAGTCAAAACACTGAAGCTTTCTTT.

The chain uses TRBV12-5 and TRBJ2-7, with TRBD1 identical over 9 bases. V trimming: 6 bases; J trimming: 3 bases; junction bases outside the gene matches: 12. The CDR3 extends over 16 amino acids. The germline V gene has CDR1 LGHNT and CDR2 FRNRAP. The CDR3 coding sequence is TGTGCTAGTGGAATGAAACCCGGGACAGGGATCTACGAGCAGTACTTC. Translated, it gives CASGMKPGTGIYEQYF.

This clonotype was seen just once. J is TRBJ2-7 and V is TRBV12-3 or TRBV12-4, with TRBD2 identical over 7 bases. This CDR3 contains 13 residues. J lost 3 bases, V lost 7 bases, and 6 bases had no gene match. The CDR3 nucleotides are TGTGCCAGCAAGAGGGGAGGGAGCTACGAGCAGTACTTC. It codes for CASKRGGSYEQYF.

CDR3 nucleotide sequence: TGTGCCAGCAGCTTAGGGGGGACAGGGGGAATCACTGAAGCTTTCTTT. It specifies CASSLGGTGGITEAFF. The J gene is TRBJ1-1, the V gene TRBV11-1, with 11 nucleotides matching TRBD1. Per germline, CDR1 SGHAT and CDR2 FQDESV (reference sequence). The CDR3 covers 16 residues. Trimming took 1 base from V and 4 from J; bases not matched to a gene: 5. Full variable domain (remainder filled in from reference TRBV11-1 and TRBJ1-1): EAEVAQSPRYKITEKSQAVAFWCDPISGHATLYWYRQILGQGPELLVQFQDESVVDDSQLPKDRFSAERLKGVDSTLKIQPAELGDSAMYLCASSLGGTGGITEAFFGQGTRLTVV.

This clonotype was found many times. J is TRBJ2-7 and V is TRBV7-2, with D hard to call. V dropped 4 bases and J dropped 7 bases, with 8 bases sitting between them. The germline V gene encodes CDR1 SGHTA and CDR2 FQGNSA. This CDR3 spans 11 amino acids. CDR3 amino acids: CASSSSREQYF. CDR3 nucleotides: TGTGCCAGCAGCTCTAGTAGGGAGCAGTACTTC.

This clonotype was counted at least ten times. The chain is built from TRBV18 and TRBJ2-5; TRBD2 matches at 12 bases. This CDR3 is 15 amino acids long. Unmatched junction bases numbered 4, after V lost 3 bases and J lost 5 bases. CDR1 KGHSH and CDR2 LQKENI come from the germline V gene. The CDR3 nucleotides read TGTGCCAGCTCACCGGTGACTAGCGGGAGCGAGACCCAGTACTTC. Translating gives CASSPVTSGSETQYF.

V gene TRBV5-1 combines with J gene TRBJ1-1; D gene ambiguous. The CDR3 contains 14 residues. V shed 0 bases and J shed 4 bases, with 10 bases lying between them. The germline gives CDR1 SGHRS, CDR2 YFSETQ. Here the CDR3 reads CASSLGSGFTEAFF. The CDR3 region has the DNA TGCGCCAGCAGCTTGGGCTCGGGTTTCACTGAAGCTTTCTTT. The variable domain in full, completed from reference TRBV5-1 and TRBJ1-1, reads KAGVTQTPRYLIKTRGQQVTLSCSPISGHRSVSWYQQTPGQGLQFLFEYFSETQRNKGNFPGRFSGRQFSNSRSEMNVSTLELGDSALYLCASSLGSGFTEAFFGQGTRLTVV.

This clonotype was seen many times. The V and J genes are TRBV5-1 and TRBJ1-2; a weak D match, TRBD1 (5 bases). This CDR3 is built from 13 residues. In germline, CDR1 is SGHRS, CDR2 YFSETQ. V was shortened by 7 bases and J by 8 bases, with 18 bases between the two germline ends. The CDR3 sequence is CASSSEGHQGYTF. CDR3 nucleotide sequence: TGCGCCAGCTCATCGGAAGGACACCAGGGCTACACCTTC.